The rows below give T cell receptor beta chains drawn from one sample of a study of blood T cell repertoires in COVID-19. Using immunoSEQ multiplex PCR, the repertoire was profiled, and TCRdb retains in-frame clones only, with some absent. In the table there are 200,000 to 300,000 clones, approximately 80% of which are singletons. Sequencing used peripheral blood. The receptors here all came from an elderly man with acute or convalescent COVID-19. The CDR3 runs from the conserved cysteine through the conserved F or W.

j_call	v_call	cdr3_aa
TRBJ1-2	TRBV4-2	CASSPSEGTYGYTF
TRBJ2-3	TRBV2	CASSEGTSPFNTDTQYF
TRBJ2-3	TRBV28	CASSHPQGSQGLAGGPGTDTQYF
TRBJ1-4	TRBV21-1	CASSVRDSTPQKLFF
TRBJ2-7	TRBV7-2	CASTPQTVPSYEQYF
TRBJ2-1	TRBV3-1/TRBV3-2	CASSQDWRSSYNEQFF
TRBJ1-4	TRBV28	CASSWGQDNEKLFF
TRBJ2-7	TRBV10-1	CASSGGLVVSYEQYF
TRBJ2-7	TRBV7-9	CASSFRGSGYEQYF
TRBJ1-6	TRBV2	CASSERAGGGSPLHF
TRBJ1-2	TRBV2	CARGLTAREANYGYTF
TRBJ1-5	TRBV12-3/TRBV12-4	CASSKTGSQPQHF
TRBJ2-5	TRBV7-9	CASSRGGQETQYF
TRBJ1-2	TRBV6-5	CASRGGGGYYGYTF
TRBJ1-1	TRBV18	CASSQTDGDTEAFF
TRBJ2-2	TRBV6-1	CASSDLGLAGSGELFF
TRBJ1-2	TRBV10-3	CAISAGEGYGYTF
TRBJ1-1	TRBV5-6	CASRHRGKGTEAFF
TRBJ2-7	TRBV19	CASTAGRTGPYEQYF
TRBJ2-1	TRBV19	CASSIGGLAGVEEQFF
TRBJ2-1	TRBV6-1	CASSEVLTSGGGSEQFF
TRBJ1-1	TRBV6-5	CASSMRQGTEAFF